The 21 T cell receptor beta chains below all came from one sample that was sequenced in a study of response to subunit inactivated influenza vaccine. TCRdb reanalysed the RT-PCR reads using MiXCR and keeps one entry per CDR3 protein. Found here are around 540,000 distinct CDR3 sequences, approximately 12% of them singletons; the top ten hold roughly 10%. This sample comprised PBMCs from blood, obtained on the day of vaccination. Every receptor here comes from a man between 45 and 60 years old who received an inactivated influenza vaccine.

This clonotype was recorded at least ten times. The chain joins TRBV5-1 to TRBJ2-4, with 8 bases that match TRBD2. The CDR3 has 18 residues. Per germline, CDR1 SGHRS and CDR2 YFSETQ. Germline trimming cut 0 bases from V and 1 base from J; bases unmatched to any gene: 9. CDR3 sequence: CASSLGTSPVGAKNIQYF. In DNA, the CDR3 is TGCGCCAGCAGCTTGGGGACTAGCCCGGTTGGGGCCAAAAACATTCAGTACTTC.

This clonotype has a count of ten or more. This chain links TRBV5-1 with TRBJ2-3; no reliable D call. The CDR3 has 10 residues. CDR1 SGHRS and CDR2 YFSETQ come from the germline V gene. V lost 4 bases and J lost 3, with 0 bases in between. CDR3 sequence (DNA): TGCGCCAGCAGCACAGATACGCAGTATTTT. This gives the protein CASSTDTQYF.

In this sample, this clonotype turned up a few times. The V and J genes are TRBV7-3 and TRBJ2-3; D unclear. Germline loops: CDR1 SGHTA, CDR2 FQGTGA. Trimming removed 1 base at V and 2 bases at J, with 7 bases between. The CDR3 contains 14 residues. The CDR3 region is CASSLNSPTDTQYF. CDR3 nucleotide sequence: TGTGCCAGCAGCTTAAATTCCCCCACAGATACGCAGTATTTT. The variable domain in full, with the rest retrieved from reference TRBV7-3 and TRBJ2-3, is GAGVSQTPSNKVTEKGKYVELRCDPISGHTALYWYRQSLGQGPEFLIYFQGTGAADDSGLPNDRFFAVRPEGSVSTLKIQRTERGDSAVYLCASSLNSPTDTQYFGPGTRLTVL.

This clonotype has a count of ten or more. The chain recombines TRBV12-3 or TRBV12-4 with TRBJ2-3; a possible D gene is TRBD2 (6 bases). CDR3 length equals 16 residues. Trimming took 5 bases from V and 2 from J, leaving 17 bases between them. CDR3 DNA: TGTGCCAGCAGTCATATCAGGACTACATACACAGATACGCAGTATTTT. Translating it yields CASSHIRTTYTDTQYF.

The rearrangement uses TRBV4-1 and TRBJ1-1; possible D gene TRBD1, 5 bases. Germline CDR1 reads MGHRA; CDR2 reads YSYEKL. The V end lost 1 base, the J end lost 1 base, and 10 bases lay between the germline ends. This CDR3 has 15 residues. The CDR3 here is CASSQVRTGNTEAFF. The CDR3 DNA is TGCGCCAGCAGCCAAGTAAGAACAGGGAACACTGAAGCTTTCTTT.

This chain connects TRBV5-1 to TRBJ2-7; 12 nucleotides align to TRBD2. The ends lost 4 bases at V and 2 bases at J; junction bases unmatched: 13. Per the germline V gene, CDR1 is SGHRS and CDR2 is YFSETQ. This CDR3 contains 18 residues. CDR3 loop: CASSPRTSGNLGPYEQYF. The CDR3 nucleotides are TGCGCCAGCAGCCCCCGGACTAGCGGGAACCTCGGGCCCTACGAGCAGTACTTC.

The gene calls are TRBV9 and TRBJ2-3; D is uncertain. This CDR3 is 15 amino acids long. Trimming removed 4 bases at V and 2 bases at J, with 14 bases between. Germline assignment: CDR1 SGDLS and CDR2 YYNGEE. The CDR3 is CASSPVGHLTDTQYF. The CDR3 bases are TGTGCCAGCAGCCCAGTAGGGCACCTCACAGATACGCAGTATTTT. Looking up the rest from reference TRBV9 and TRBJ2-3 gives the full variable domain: DSGVTQTPKHLITATGQRVTLRCSPRSGDLSVYWYQQSLDQGLQFLIQYYNGEERAKGNILERFSAQQFPDLHSELNLSSLELGDSALYFCASSPVGHLTDTQYFGPGTRLTVL.

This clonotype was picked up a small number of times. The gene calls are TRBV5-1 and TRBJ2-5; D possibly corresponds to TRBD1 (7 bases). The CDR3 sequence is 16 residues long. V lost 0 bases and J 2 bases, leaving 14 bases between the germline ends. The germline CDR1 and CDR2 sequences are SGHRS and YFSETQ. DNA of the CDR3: TGCGCCAGCAGCTTGGGTGTCAGGGGGAGGCAAGAGACCCAGTACTTC. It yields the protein CASSLGVRGRQETQYF.

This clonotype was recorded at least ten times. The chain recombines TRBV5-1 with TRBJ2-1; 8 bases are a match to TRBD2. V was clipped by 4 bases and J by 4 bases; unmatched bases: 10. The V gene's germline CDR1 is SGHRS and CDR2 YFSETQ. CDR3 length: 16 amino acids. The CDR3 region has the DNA TGCGCCAGCAGCCGCGATAGCGGGGCTAGTTACAATGAGCAGTTCTTC. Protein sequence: CASSRDSGASYNEQFF.

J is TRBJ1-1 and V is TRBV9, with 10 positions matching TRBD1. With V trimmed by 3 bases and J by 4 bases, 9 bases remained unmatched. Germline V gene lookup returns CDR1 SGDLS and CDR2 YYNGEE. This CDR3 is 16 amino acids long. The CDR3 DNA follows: TGTGCCAGCAGCGAAACCAGGACAGGGGGGGGCACTGAAGCTTTCTTT. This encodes CASSETRTGGGTEAFF.

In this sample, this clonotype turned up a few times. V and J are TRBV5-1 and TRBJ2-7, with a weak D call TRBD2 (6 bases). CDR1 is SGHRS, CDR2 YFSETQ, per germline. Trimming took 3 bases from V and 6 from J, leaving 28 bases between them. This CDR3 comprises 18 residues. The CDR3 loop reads CASSSRVVGSGYVVEQYF. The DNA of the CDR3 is TGCGCCAGCAGCTCGAGAGTCGTGGGTAGCGGATATGTGGTCGAGCAGTACTTC.

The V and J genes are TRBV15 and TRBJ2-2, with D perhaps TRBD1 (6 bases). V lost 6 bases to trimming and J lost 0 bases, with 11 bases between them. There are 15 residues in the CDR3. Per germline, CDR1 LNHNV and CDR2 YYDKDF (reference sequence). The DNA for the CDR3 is TGTGCCACCAGAGCAGGGGTCACGAACACCGGGGAGCTGTTTTTT. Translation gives CATRAGVTNTGELFF.

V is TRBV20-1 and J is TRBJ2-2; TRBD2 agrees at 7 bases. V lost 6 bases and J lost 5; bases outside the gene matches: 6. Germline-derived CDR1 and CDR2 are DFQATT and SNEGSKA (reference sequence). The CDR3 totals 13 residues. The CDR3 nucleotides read TGCAGTGCGGCGGGAGAGTGGACCGGGGAGCTGTTTTTT. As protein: CSAAGEWTGELFF.

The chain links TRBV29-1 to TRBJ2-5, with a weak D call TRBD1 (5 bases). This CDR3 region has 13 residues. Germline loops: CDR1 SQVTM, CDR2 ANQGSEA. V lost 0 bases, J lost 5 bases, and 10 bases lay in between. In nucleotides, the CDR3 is TGCAGCGTTGAAGACAGGGCAACGGAGACCCAGTACTTC. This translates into CSVEDRATETQYF.

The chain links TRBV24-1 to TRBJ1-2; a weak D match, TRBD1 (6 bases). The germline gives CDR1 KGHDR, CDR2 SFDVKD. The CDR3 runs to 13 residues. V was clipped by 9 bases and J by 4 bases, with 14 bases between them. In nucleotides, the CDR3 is TGTGCCACCTCGGGACATCCGTTCTATGGCTACACCTTC. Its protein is CATSGHPFYGYTF.

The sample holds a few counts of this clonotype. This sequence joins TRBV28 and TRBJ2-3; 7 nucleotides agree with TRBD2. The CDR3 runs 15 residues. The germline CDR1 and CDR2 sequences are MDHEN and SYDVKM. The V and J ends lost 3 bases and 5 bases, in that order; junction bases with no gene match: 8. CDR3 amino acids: CASSFPRVAGDTQYF. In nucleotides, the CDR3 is TGTGCCAGCAGTTTTCCAAGGGTAGCGGGAGATACGCAGTATTTT.

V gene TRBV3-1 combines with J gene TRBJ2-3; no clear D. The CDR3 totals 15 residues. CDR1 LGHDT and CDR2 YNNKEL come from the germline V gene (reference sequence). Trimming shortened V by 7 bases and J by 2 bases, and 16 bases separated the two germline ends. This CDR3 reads CASNPRQGDTDTQYF. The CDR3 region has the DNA TGTGCCAGCAACCCTCGACAAGGAGACACAGATACGCAGTATTTT.

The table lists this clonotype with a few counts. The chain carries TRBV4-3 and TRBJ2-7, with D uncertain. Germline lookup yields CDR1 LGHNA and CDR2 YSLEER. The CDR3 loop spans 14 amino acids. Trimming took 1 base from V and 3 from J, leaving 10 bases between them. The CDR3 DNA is TGCGCCAGCAGCCAAGTTTACACTGACTACGAGCAGTACTTC. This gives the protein CASSQVYTDYEQYF.

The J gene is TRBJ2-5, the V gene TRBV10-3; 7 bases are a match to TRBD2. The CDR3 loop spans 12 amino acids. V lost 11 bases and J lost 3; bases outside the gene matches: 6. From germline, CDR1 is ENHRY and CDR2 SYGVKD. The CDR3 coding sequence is TGTGCCGTTCGTGGACTAGAAGAGACCCAGTACTTC. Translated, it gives CAVRGLEETQYF.

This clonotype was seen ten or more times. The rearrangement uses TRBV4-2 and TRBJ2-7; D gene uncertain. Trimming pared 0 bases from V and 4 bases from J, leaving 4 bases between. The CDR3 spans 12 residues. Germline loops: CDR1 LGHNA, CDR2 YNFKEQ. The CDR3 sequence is CASSQDLYEQYF. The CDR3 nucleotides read TGTGCCAGCAGCCAAGATCTGTACGAGCAGTACTTC.

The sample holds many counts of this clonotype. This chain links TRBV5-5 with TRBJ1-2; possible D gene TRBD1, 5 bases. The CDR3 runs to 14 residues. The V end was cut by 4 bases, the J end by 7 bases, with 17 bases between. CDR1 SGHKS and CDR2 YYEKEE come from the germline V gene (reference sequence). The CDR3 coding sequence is TGTGCCAGCAGCCCACCATTCGACAGTAGTGGCTACACCTTC. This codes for CASSPPFDSSGYTF.